This T cell receptor (beta chain) was observed in a study of post-analysis software for immune sequencing data. Study-wide context: Recorded disease courses covered relapsing-remitting, secondary progressive and progressive-relapsing multiple sclerosis. Some patients had no subtype annotation.

Trimming removed 4 bases from V and 6 bases from J, with 14 bases in between. Germline V gene data show CDR1 as SGHRS and CDR2 as YFSETQ. The CDR3 loop spans 14 amino acids. This clonotype was counted only a few times. The target antigen is unknown. Each TCR beta cDNA library carried unique molecular identifiers. TCRdb recomputed calls from the PCR reads with MiXCR, one row per CDR3 protein. Of roughly 620,000 distinct CDR3 sequences listed, about 40% are singletons. The study's findings and limits: About five TRBV segments appeared more often in patients than in controls, and TRBV5-6, TRBV5-1 and TRBV20-1 were among these.

The sample consisted of blood. The receptor was derived from a girl aged 5-17 years with multiple sclerosis. V gene TRBV5-1 combines with J gene TRBJ2-1, with D perhaps matching TRBD2 (6 bases). The CDR3 DNA follows: TGCGCCAGCAGCCCGCAGACTAGTAGCAATGAGCAGTTCTTC. Encoded protein: CASSPQTSSNEQFF.